The entry below gives a single T cell receptor beta chain sequence along with its context. This entry comes from a study of blood T cell repertoires in COVID-19. Study-level background: Collection of acute and convalescent COVID-19 samples took place in the United States, Italy and Spain. In each case, the material was cDNA or gDNA derived from T cells, B-cell-depleted T cells, or PBMCs.

In the original analysis: Nucleated cell counts were estimated from reference gene primer amplification. The table came from immunoSEQ multiplex PCR; TCRdb's copy has only in-frame clones and leaves some out. That table is the source of V, J and clone size, and D and trimming were worked out from the DNA. The repertoire holds 130,000 or so clones, 81% seen once, with almost 8.5% in the top ten. The receptor was isolated from a woman aged 55-75 years with active or convalescent COVID-19. The source material was peripheral blood.

In DNA form, the CDR3 reads TGTGCCAGCAGCAGCAGGGAAGCGAACACTGAAGCTTTCTTT. Translating gives CASSSREANTEAFF. The J gene is TRBJ1-1, the V gene TRBV7-9; D is perhaps TRBD1 (5 bases). Trimming took off 5 bases at V and 1 base at J, with 11 bases between the two ends. CDR3 length: 14 residues. Germline CDR1 and CDR2: SEHNR and FQNEAQ (reference sequence).